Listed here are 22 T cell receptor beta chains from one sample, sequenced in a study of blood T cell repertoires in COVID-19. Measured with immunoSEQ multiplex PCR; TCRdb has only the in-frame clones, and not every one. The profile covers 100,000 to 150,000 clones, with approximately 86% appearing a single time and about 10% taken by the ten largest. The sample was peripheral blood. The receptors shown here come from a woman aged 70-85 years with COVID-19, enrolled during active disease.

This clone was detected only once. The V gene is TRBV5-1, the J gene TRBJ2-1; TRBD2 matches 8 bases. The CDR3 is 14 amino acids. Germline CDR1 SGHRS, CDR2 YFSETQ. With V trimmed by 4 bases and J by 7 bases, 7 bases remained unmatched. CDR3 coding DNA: TGCGCCAGCAGCCCCGCGGGGGGCTTAAATGAGCAGTTCTTC. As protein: CASSPAGGLNEQFF.

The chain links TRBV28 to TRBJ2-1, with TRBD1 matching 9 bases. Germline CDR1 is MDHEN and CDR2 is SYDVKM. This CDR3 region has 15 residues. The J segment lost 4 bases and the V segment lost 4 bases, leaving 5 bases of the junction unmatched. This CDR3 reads CASSSRDRDYNEQFF. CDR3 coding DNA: TGTGCCAGCAGTTCCCGGGACAGGGATTACAATGAGCAGTTCTTC.

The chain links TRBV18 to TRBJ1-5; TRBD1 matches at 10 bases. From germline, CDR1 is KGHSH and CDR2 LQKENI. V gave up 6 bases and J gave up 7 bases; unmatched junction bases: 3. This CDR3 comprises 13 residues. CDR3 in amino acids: CASSSDRGQPQHF. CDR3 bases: TGTGCCAGCTCGTCGGACAGGGGGCAGCCCCAGCATTTT.

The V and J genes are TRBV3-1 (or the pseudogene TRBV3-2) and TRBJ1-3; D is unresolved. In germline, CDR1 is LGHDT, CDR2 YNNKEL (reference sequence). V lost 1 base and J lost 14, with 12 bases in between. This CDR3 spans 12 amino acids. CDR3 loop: CASSQGSRVLYF. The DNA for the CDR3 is TGTGCCAGCAGCCAAGGATCGCGGGTCTTATATTTT.

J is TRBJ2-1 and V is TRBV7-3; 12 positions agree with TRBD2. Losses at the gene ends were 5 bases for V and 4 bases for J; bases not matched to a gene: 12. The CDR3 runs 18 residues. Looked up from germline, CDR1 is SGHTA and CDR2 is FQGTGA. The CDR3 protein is CASSTRGLAGGKYNEQFF. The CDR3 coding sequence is TGTGCCAGCAGCACCCGTGGGCTAGCGGGGGGGAAATACAATGAGCAGTTCTTC.

Here the CDR3 DNA reads TGTGCCAGTAGTCCCCTCTATCCGGGACAGACCTACGAGCAGTACTTC. It translates to CASSPLYPGQTYEQYF. J is TRBJ2-7 and V is TRBV19, with 7 bases matching TRBD1. V gave up 5 bases and J gave up 2 bases; unmatched junction bases: 12. Germline-derived CDR1 and CDR2 are LNHDA and SQIVND (reference sequence). This CDR3 region has 16 residues.

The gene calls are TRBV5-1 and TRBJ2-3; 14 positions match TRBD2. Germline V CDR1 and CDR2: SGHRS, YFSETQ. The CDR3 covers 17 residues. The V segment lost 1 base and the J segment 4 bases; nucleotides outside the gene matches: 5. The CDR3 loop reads CASSLTRLAGGADTQYF. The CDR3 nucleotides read TGCGCCAGCAGCTTGACCCGACTAGCGGGGGGGGCAGATACGCAGTATTTT.

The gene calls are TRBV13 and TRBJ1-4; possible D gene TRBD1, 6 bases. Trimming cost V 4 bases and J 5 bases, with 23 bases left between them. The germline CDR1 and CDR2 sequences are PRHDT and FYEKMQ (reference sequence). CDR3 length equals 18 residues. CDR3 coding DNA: TGTGCCAGCAGCTCTCAAAGAGAAAAAGGACAGAGGAATGAAAAACTGTTTTTT. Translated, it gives CASSSQREKGQRNEKLFF.

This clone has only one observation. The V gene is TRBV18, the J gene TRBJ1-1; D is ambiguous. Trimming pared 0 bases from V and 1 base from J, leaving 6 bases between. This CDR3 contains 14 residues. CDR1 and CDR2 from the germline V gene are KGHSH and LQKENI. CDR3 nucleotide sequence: TGTGCCAGCTCACCACCGCACGGGAACACTGAAGCTTTCTTT. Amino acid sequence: CASSPPHGNTEAFF. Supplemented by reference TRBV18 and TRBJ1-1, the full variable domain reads NAGVMQNPRHLVRRRGQEARLRCSPMKGHSHVYWYRQLPEEGLKFMVYLQKENIIDESGMPKERFSAEFPKEGPSILRIQQVVRGDSAAYFCASSPPHGNTEAFFGQGTRLTVV.

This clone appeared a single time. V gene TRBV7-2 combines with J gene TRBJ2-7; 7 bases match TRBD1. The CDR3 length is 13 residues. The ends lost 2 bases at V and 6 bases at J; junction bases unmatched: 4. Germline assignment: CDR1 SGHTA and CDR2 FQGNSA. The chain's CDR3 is CASSLRPGGEQYF. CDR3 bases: TGTGCCAGCAGCTTACGGCCAGGGGGCGAGCAGTACTTC. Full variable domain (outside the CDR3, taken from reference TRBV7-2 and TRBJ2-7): GAGVSQSPSNKVTEKGKDVELRCDPISGHTALYWYRQSLGQGLEFLIYFQGNSAPDKSGLPSDRFSAERTGGSVSTLTIQRTQQEDSAVYLCASSLRPGGEQYFGPGTRLTVT.

CDR3 coding DNA: TGTGCCAGCAGCTCCTTAGGGGGAATGAACACTGAAGCTTTCTTT. Translation gives CASSSLGGMNTEAFF. This sequence joins TRBV7-9 and TRBJ1-1, with D possibly being TRBD1 (6 bases). CDR1 SEHNR and CDR2 FQNEAQ come from the germline V gene (reference sequence). This CDR3 contains 15 residues. The germline V and J ends were trimmed by 4 bases and 0 bases, with 12 bases remaining between them.

CDR3 amino acids: CASSPGTGTEPLHF. The DNA of the CDR3 is TGCGCCAGCAGCCCCGGGACAGGGACTGAGCCCCTCCACTTT. The genes are TRBV5-1 and TRBJ1-6; TRBD1 matches 9 bases. Germline lookup yields CDR1 SGHRS and CDR2 YFSETQ. The CDR3 runs to 14 residues. With V trimmed by 4 bases and J by 13 bases, 9 bases remained unmatched.

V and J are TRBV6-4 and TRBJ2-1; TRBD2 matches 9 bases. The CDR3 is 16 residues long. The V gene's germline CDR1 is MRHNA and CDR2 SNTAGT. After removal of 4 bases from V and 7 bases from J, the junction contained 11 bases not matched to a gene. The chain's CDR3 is CASSVLFSGGGNEQFF. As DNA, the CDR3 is TGTGCCAGCAGTGTCCTCTTTAGCGGGGGAGGAAATGAGCAGTTCTTC.

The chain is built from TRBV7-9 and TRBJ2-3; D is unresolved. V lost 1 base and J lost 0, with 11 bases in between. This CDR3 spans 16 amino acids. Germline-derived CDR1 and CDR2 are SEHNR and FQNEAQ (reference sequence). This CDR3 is CASSLGAATSTDTQYF. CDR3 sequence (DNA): TGTGCCAGCAGCTTAGGTGCGGCAACTAGCACAGATACGCAGTATTTT.

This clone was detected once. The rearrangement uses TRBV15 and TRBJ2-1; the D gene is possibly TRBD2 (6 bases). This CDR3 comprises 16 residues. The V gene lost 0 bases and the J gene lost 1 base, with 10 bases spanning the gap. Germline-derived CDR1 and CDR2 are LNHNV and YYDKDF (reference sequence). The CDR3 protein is CATSREGGGSYNEQFF. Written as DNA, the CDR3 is TGTGCCACCAGCAGAGAGGGAGGAGGGTCCTACAATGAGCAGTTCTTC.

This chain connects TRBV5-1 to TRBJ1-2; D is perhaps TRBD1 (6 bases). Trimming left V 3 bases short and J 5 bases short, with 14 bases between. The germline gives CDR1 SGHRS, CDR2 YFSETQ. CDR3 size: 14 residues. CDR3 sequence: CASSSPGAGYGYTF. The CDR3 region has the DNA TGCGCCAGCAGCTCTCCAGGGGCTGGTTATGGCTACACCTTC.

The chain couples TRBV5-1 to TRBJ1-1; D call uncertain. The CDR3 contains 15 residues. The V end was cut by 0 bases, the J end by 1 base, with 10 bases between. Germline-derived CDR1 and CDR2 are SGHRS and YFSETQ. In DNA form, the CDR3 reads TGCGCCAGCAGCTTGGCCAGGCCAGGGAACACTGAAGCTTTCTTT. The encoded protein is CASSLARPGNTEAFF.

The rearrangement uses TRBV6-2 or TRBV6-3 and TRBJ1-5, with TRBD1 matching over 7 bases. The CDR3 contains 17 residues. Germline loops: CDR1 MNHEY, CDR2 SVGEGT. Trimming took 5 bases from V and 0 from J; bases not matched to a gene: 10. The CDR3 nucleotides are TGTGCCAGCAGTGCGCTGAAAGACAGGGCTAGCAATCAGCCCCAGCATTTT. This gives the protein CASSALKDRASNQPQHF.

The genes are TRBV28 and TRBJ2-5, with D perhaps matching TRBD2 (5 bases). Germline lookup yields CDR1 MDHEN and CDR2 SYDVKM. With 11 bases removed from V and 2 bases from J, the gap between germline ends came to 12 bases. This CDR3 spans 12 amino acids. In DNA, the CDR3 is TGTGCCGCCCAGAGGACTCAAGAGACCCAGTACTTC. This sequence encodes CAAQRTQETQYF.

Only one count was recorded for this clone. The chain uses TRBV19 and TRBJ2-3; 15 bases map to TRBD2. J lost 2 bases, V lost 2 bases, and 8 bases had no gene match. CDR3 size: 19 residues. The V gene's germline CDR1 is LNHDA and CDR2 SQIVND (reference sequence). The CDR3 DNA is TGTGCCAGTAGTATACCACCGGGACTAGCGGGGGGCGCCACAGATACGCAGTATTTT. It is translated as CASSIPPGLAGGATDTQYF.

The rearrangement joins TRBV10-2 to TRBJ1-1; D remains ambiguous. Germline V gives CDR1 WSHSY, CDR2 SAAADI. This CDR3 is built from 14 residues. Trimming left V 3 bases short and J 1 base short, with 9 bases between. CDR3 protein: CASSDNRQNTEAFF. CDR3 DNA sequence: TGCGCCAGCAGTGATAACAGACAGAACACTGAAGCTTTCTTT.

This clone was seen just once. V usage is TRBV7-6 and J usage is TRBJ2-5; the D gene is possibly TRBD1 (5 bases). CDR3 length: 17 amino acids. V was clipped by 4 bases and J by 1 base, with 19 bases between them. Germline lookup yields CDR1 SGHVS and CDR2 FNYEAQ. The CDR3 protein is CASSSGPRTSFQETQYF. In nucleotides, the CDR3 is TGTGCCAGCAGCTCAGGACCACGGACAAGCTTCCAAGAGACCCAGTACTTC.